Listed below are T cell receptor beta chains from one sample, sequenced in a study of identical twins' blood T cells. MiXCR, run by TCRdb on the 5' RACE reads, gives a single entry per CDR3 protein. Of 350,000 to 400,000 distinct CDR3 sequences listed, roughly 28% are singletons. Sequencing used PBMCs. Receptor source: a woman aged 18 to 50 in good health. Both conserved end residues are part of each CDR3. D genes are given only for firm matches. Size values are once, few and many counts, or a class for expanded clones, and some rows have none.

D,J,size,V,CDR3,DNA
-,TRBJ1-2,-,TRBV7-8,CASSSYEVPGQALYGYAF,TGTGCCAGCAGCTCATATGAAGTACCTGGACAAGCTCTCTATGGCTACGCCTTC
-,TRBJ2-1,-,TRBV5-1,CASCPGSSSYNEQFF,TGCGCCAGCTGTCCCGGGTCGAGCTCCTACAATGAGCAGTTCTTC
-,TRBJ2-3,few,TRBV9,CASSREGDTQYF,TGTGCCAGCAGTCGCGAGGGAGATACGCAGTATTTT
TRBD1,TRBJ1-3,many,TRBV2,CASSRKTGSSGNTIYF,TGTGCCAGCAGTCGCAAGACAGGGAGCTCTGGAAACACCATATATTTT
TRBD1,TRBJ1-5,-,TRBV7-9,CASSLGTGSSNQPQHF,TGTGCCAGCAGCCTGGGGACAGGGAGTAGCAATCAGCCCCAGCATTTT
TRBD2,TRBJ2-1,-,TRBV2,CAGEGWLINEQFF,TGTGCCGGGGAGGGGTGGTTGATCAATGAGCAGTTCTTC
-,TRBJ2-7,-,TRBV7-9,CASSFTEYEQYF,TGTGCCAGCAGCTTTACGGAATACGAGCAGTACTTC
TRBD2,TRBJ2-1,-,TRBV20-1,CSARDRASGRSSYNEQFF,TGCAGTGCTAGAGATCGGGCTAGCGGGAGGTCCTCCTACAATGAGCAGTTCTTC
-,TRBJ1-4,-,TRBV20-1,CSARDGGGGEKLFF,TGCAGTGCTAGAGATGGAGGAGGAGGTGAAAAACTGTTTTTT
-,TRBJ1-5,few,TRBV12-3/TRBV12-4,CASTARGGQPQHF,TGTGCCAGCACGGCAAGGGGCGGTCAGCCCCAGCATTTT
-,TRBJ1-3,-,TRBV5-1,CASSLDGATGNTIYF,TGCGCCAGCAGCTTGGACGGGGCGACTGGAAACACCATATATTTT
-,TRBJ2-7,few,TRBV5-4,CASSLRGTYEQYF,TGTGCCAGCAGCTTGAGAGGAACATACGAGCAGTACTTC
-,TRBJ1-1,few,TRBV5-1,CASSGGAGNAEAFF,TGCGCCAGCAGCGGGGGGGCTGGGAACGCTGAAGCTTTCTTT
-,TRBJ2-7,few,TRBV12-3/TRBV12-4,CASSSQGPSYEQYF,TGTGCCAGCAGTTCACAGGGTCCCTCCTACGAGCAGTACTTC
TRBD2,TRBJ2-7,-,TRBV20-1,CSARDRGTSGAYEQYF,TGCAGTGCTAGAGACAGGGGGACTAGCGGCGCCTACGAGCAGTACTTC
-,TRBJ1-1,-,TRBV3-1,CASSQVSGGAEAFF,TGTGCCAGCAGCCAAGTTTCGGGGGGTGCTGAAGCTTTCTTT
TRBD2,TRBJ2-7,-,TRBV11-3,CASSSPGTSYTDEQYF,TGTGCCAGCAGCTCTCCCGGGACTAGCTATACAGACGAGCAGTACTTC
-,TRBJ2-7,few,TRBV29-1,CSVEDRTRKRGEQYF,TGCAGCGTTGAAGATCGAACCCGGAAGCGAGGCGAGCAGTACTTC
-,TRBJ2-2,once,TRBV5-1,CTSTLINTGELFF,TGCACCAGCACTCTAATTAACACCGGGGAGCTGTTTTTT
-,TRBJ1-1,few,TRBV24-1,CATSDFSGSRGAFF,TGTGCCACCAGTGATTTCTCTGGTTCAAGGGGGGCTTTCTTT
-,TRBJ1-1,-,TRBV29-1,CSVRVDGQNTEAYF,TGCAGCGTTCGTGTCGACGGCCAGAACACTGAAGCTTACTTT